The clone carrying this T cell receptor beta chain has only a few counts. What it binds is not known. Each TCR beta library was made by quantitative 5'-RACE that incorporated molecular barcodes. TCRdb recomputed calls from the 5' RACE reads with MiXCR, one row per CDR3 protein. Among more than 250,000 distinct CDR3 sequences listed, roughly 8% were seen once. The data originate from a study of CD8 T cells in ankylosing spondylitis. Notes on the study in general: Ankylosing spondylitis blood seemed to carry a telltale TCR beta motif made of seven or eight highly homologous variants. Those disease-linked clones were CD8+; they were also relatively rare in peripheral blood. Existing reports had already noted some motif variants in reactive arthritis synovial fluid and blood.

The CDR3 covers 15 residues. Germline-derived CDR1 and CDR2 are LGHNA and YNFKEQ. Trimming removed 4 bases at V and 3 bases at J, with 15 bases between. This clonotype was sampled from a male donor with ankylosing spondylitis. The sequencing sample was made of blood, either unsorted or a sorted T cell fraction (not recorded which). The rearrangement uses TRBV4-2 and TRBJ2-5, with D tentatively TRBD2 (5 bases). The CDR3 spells CASSRPAAAEETQYF. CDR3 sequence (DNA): TGTGCCAGCAGCCGCCCGGCTGCAGCGGAAGAGACCCAGTACTTC.